This entry lists 14 T cell receptor beta chains sequenced from one sample in a study of blood T cell repertoires in COVID-19. Sequenced by immunoSEQ multiplex PCR; TCRdb stores in-frame clones only, minus some. Of roughly 93,000 clones listed, over 75% are singletons. Material: peripheral blood. Every receptor here comes from a woman aged 80 or older with acute or convalescent COVID-19.

V usage is TRBV5-4 and J usage is TRBJ2-7; the match to TRBD2 covers 8 bases. Trimming took 2 bases from V and 0 from J; bases not matched to a gene: 13. The CDR3 is 18 amino acids. Germline loops: CDR1 SGHNT, CDR2 YYREEE (reference sequence). The CDR3 region has the DNA TGTGCCAGCAGCTTATCTCCGGCTAGCGGGCTCAGCTCCTACGAGCAGTACTTC. This encodes CASSLSPASGLSSYEQYF.

The chain links TRBV18 to TRBJ2-3; D possibly corresponds to TRBD2 (5 bases). Germline CDR1 KGHSH, CDR2 LQKENI. The CDR3 consists of 14 residues. The V end lost 3 bases, the J end lost 0 bases, and 7 bases lay between the germline ends. The CDR3 bases are TGTGCCAGCTCACCGGAGGAGAGCACAGATACGCAGTATTTT. This encodes CASSPEESTDTQYF. The complete variable domain, with remaining parts taken from reference TRBV18 and TRBJ2-3, reads NAGVMQNPRHLVRRRGQEARLRCSPMKGHSHVYWYRQLPEEGLKFMVYLQKENIIDESGMPKERFSAEFPKEGPSILRIQQVVRGDSAAYFCASSPEESTDTQYFGPGTRLTVL.

This chain joins TRBV5-6 and TRBJ2-7, with 11 bases that match TRBD2. Germline CDR1 reads SGHDT; CDR2 reads YYEEEE. The J segment lost 0 bases and the V segment lost 4 bases, leaving 9 bases of the junction unmatched. This CDR3 region has 17 residues. Here the CDR3 reads CASSLLAGGFLSYEQYV. CDR3 DNA sequence: TGTGCCAGCAGCCTCCTAGCGGGGGGTTTCCTCTCCTACGAGCAGTACGTC.

The rearrangement links TRBV27 to TRBJ2-2; 11 bases map to TRBD1. Germline assignment: CDR1 MNHEY and CDR2 SMNVEV (reference sequence). J gave up 5 bases and V 5 bases, and 7 bases lay outside the gene matches. This CDR3 has 16 residues. The CDR3 reads CASSRLRDRGTGELFF. The CDR3 DNA reads TGTGCCAGCAGTAGATTACGGGACAGGGGGACCGGGGAGCTGTTTTTT.

This rearrangement joins TRBV5-8 to TRBJ1-4; D is undetermined. CDR1 and CDR2 (germline): SGHTS, YDEGEE. Trimming stripped 4 bases from V and 0 bases from J, with 10 bases between. This CDR3 is built from 15 residues. CDR3: CASSPRGATNEKLFF. As DNA, the CDR3 is TGTGCCAGCAGCCCCCGGGGAGCAACTAATGAAAAACTGTTTTTT.

V and J are TRBV7-6 and TRBJ2-7, with TRBD1 matching 8 bases. The V and J ends lost 5 bases and 0 bases, in that order; junction bases with no gene match: 18. There are 19 residues in the CDR3. The germline V gene has CDR1 SGHVS and CDR2 FNYEAQ. CDR3 bases: TGTGCCAGCAGCCCCCCTGAGGACAGGGATTCTAAGGGCTCCTACGAGCAGTACTTC. It translates to CASSPPEDRDSKGSYEQYF. The full variable domain, rest sourced from reference TRBV7-6 and TRBJ2-7, is GAGVSQSPRYKVTKRGQDVALRCDPISGHVSLYWYRQALGQGPEFLTYFNYEAQQDKSGLPNDRFSAERPEGSISTLTIQRTEQRDSAMYRCASSPPEDRDSKGSYEQYFGPGTRLTVT.

The rearrangement uses TRBV27 and TRBJ2-5, with a tentative D call TRBD1 (5 bases). The germline gives CDR1 MNHEY, CDR2 SMNVEV (reference sequence). V lost 1 base and J lost 1, with 7 bases in between. The CDR3 is 14 residues long. In DNA form, the CDR3 reads TGTGCCAGCAGTTTATTCACAGGCCAAGAGACCCAGTACTTC. It yields the protein CASSLFTGQETQYF.

This chain links TRBV6-5 with TRBJ2-3; TRBD2 aligns across 10 bases. Per germline, CDR1 MNHEY and CDR2 SVGAGI. The CDR3 sequence is 16 residues long. V was clipped by 2 bases and J by 2 bases; unmatched bases: 4. CDR3 nucleotides: TGTGCCAGCAGTTACCTCGGGACTAGCGTCACAGATACGCAGTATTTT. Translated, it gives CASSYLGTSVTDTQYF.

This clone was recorded once. V usage is TRBV7-9 and J usage is TRBJ2-5; 8 bases line up with TRBD1. V lost 1 base, J lost 5 bases, and 6 bases stayed unmatched. This CDR3 spans 15 amino acids. From germline, CDR1 is SEHNR and CDR2 FQNEAQ (reference sequence). Written as DNA, the CDR3 is TGTGCCAGCAGCTTAGGGACAGGGCCTCAGGAGACCCAGTACTTC. Protein sequence: CASSLGTGPQETQYF.

Notes on this clone: One end of the junction varies from germline; a read error may be responsible. The gene calls are TRBV11-2 and TRBJ2-3; D is possibly TRBD2 (5 bases). The CDR3 is made up of 17 amino acids. CDR1 SGHAT and CDR2 FQNNGV come from the germline V gene. The CDR3 DNA reads as TGTGCCAGCAGCCTAGAGATCCGGGGTTATAGCACAGATACGCAGTATTTT. This codes for CASSLEIRGYSTDTQYF.

This clone was seen more than once but under ten times. This sequence joins TRBV3-1 (or the pseudogene TRBV3-2) and TRBJ1-5, with a possible D match to TRBD1 (5 bases). The germline V and J ends were trimmed by 4 bases and 7 bases, with 11 bases remaining between them. The CDR3 sequence is 13 residues long. Germline lookup yields CDR1 LGHDT and CDR2 YNNKEL (reference sequence). The DNA of the CDR3 is TGTGCCAGCAGCCGCCCGGGGGACCAGCCCCAGCATTTT. This sequence encodes CASSRPGDQPQHF.

The CDR3 bases are TGTGCCAGCAGGTCACGGGTAGAGACCCAGTACTTC. This gives the protein CASRSRVETQYF. The chain employs TRBV28 and TRBJ2-5; D is uncertain. Trimming cost V 6 bases and J 4 bases, with 9 bases left between them. The CDR3 runs to 12 residues. CDR1 is MDHEN and CDR2 is SYDVKM in the germline V gene. Combining the CDR3 with reference TRBV28 and TRBJ2-5 gives the whole variable domain DVKVTQSSRYLVKRTGEKVFLECVQDMDHENMFWYRQDPGLGLRLIYFSYDVKMKEKGDIPEGYSVSREKKERFSLILESASTNQTSMYLCASRSRVETQYFGPGTRLLVL.

V and J are TRBV7-2 and TRBJ1-1; maybe TRBD1 (6 bases). The CDR3 is made up of 13 amino acids. In germline, CDR1 is SGHTA, CDR2 FQGNSA. V was shortened by 5 bases and J by 11 bases, with 18 bases between the two germline ends. The CDR3 DNA follows: TGTGCCAGCAGCCCACAGGGTTCCCTGGGTGCTTTCTTT. As protein: CASSPQGSLGAFF. The full variable domain, its missing parts supplied by reference TRBV7-2 and TRBJ1-1, is GAGVSQSPSNKVTEKGKDVELRCDPISGHTALYWYRQSLGQGLEFLIYFQGNSAPDKSGLPSDRFSAERTGGSVSTLTIQRTQQEDSAVYLCASSPQGSLGAFFGQGTRLTVV.

The chain joins TRBV5-5 to TRBJ1-1, with D perhaps matching TRBD1 (5 bases). The CDR3 extends over 16 amino acids. From germline, CDR1 is SGHKS and CDR2 YYEKEE (reference sequence). The V end was cut by 0 bases, the J end by 6 bases, with 18 bases between. CDR3 in DNA: TGTGCCAGCAGCTTGGGGGCGACAGTAATAAGCGCTGAAGCTTTCTTT. Translated, it gives CASSLGATVISAEAFF.